This passage covers 5 T cell receptor beta chains from one sample sequenced in a study of blood T cell repertoires in COVID-19. TCRdb's copy holds only in-frame clones and misses some; the assay was immunoSEQ multiplex PCR. The repertoire holds approximately 99,000 clones, with roughly 78% as singletons. The specimen was peripheral blood. The receptors derive from a woman at least 80 years old with active or convalescent COVID-19.

The genes are TRBV7-9 and TRBJ1-3; D might be TRBD1 (5 bases). The CDR3 loop spans 16 amino acids. CDR1 and CDR2 from the germline V gene are SEHNR and FQNEAQ (reference sequence). The germline V and J ends were trimmed by 8 bases and 0 bases, with 17 bases remaining between them. The CDR3 coding sequence is TGTGCCAGCGGAATATACAGGTCCGTCTCTGGAAACACCATATATTTT. Translating it yields CASGIYRSVSGNTIYF.

This chain links TRBV4-1 with TRBJ1-2, with D perhaps TRBD1 (6 bases). Germline values: CDR1 MGHRA, CDR2 YSYEKL. The CDR3 is made up of 13 amino acids. With 1 base removed from V and 4 bases from J, the gap between germline ends came to 7 bases. This CDR3 reads CASSQGDTYGYTF. The CDR3 region has the DNA TGCGCCAGCAGCCAAGGGGACACCTATGGCTACACCTTC.

This chain uses TRBV27 with TRBJ1-2; D unclear. Germline V gene data show CDR1 as MNHEY and CDR2 as SMNVEV (reference sequence). The CDR3 has 11 amino acids. The V gene lost 8 bases and the J gene lost 7 bases, with 11 bases spanning the gap. CDR3 DNA: TGTGCCAGCGGGAGGGTGGCTGGCTACACCTTC. Translating gives CASGRVAGYTF.

Of note for this clone: A junction boundary mismatches the germline segment, possibly from a read error. The chain combines TRBV5-1 with TRBJ1-4; 9 bases are a match to TRBD1. The CDR3 contains 15 residues. CDR1 is SGHRS and CDR2 is YFSETQ in the germline V gene. CDR3 sequence: CASSLGTGSNEKLFF. CDR3 coding DNA: TGTGCCAGCAGCCTCGGGACAGGGAGTAATGAAAAACTGTTTTTT.

The rearrangement joins TRBV7-2 to TRBJ2-7; a possible D gene is TRBD1 (6 bases). V dropped 2 bases and J dropped 4 bases, with 12 bases sitting between them. Germline V CDR1 and CDR2: SGHTA, FQGNSA. The CDR3 extends over 14 amino acids. The CDR3 sequence is CASSLRQGQYEQYF. DNA for the CDR3: TGTGCCAGCAGCTTAAGGCAGGGACAATACGAGCAGTACTTC.